This entry features one TCR beta chain sequence. Its target is unknown. Every subset had its genomic DNA shared out evenly among several immunoSEQ plates. Repertoires were generated with immunoSEQ multiplex PCR, while TCRdb's copy carries only in-frame clones and drops some. The data contain about 2.3 million clones, less than 95% of them singletons. This entry is derived from a study of shared clonotypes between healthy human individuals. At the level of the study: The donor pool was made up of a couple of women and three men aged 18 to 49. Study-level points and caveats: A handful of donors shared approximately 5% of their naive CD4 clonotypes.

Among the donors, all were Caucasian adults who lived in Nashville, Tennessee. The sequenced sample was naive CD4+ T cells from PBMCs. Subset indicated: CD45RA+ positively selected. The TCR was taken from a man aged 18 to 29 in good health. Some clones in this sample may be carry-over from other donors' samples.

CDR3 sequence: CASSLRLAGDEQFF. The CDR3, as DNA: TGTGCCAGCAGCTTAAGGCTAGCGGGAGACGAGCAGTTCTTC. The chain is built from TRBV7-9 and TRBJ2-1, with 10 bases identical to TRBD2. This CDR3 is 14 amino acids long. Germline CDR1 reads SEHNR; CDR2 reads FQNEAQ (reference sequence). V dropped 2 bases and J dropped 10; count of bases not matched to a gene: 5.